This passage covers 20 T cell receptor beta chains from one sample sequenced in a study of blood T cell repertoires in COVID-19. The repertoire was sequenced with immunoSEQ multiplex PCR; TCRdb's copy has only in-frame clones and lacks some. The sample yields some 59,000 clones, 60% to 80% seen once. Sequencing input: peripheral blood. These receptors all stem from a man older than 75 with active or convalescent COVID-19.

The gene calls are TRBV2 and TRBJ1-2; D is unclear. With 5 bases removed from V and 7 bases from J, the gap between germline ends came to 20 bases. The length of the CDR3 is 15 residues. Germline assignment: CDR1 SNHLY and CDR2 FYNNEI. The DNA of the CDR3 is TGTGCCAGCAGTTCCAGTGGGTCGGGGATGGGTGGCTACACCTTC. Protein sequence: CASSSSGSGMGGYTF.

This chain joins TRBV14 and TRBJ2-5; 10 bases agree with TRBD2. The CDR3 sequence is 16 residues long. With 1 base clipped from V and 10 bases from J, the junction kept 12 bases outside the gene matches. CDR1 and CDR2 from the germline V gene are SGHDN and FVKESK. CDR3 in amino acids: CASSQVSGGAHTIQYF. In nucleotides, the CDR3 is TGTGCCAGCAGCCAAGTGAGCGGGGGGGCTCATACGATCCAGTACTTC.

This clone was seen only a few times. The chain carries TRBV7-3 and TRBJ2-3, with 8 positions matching TRBD2. CDR3 length: 14 residues. The germline gives CDR1 SGHTA, CDR2 FQGTGA. With 3 bases clipped from V and 5 bases from J, the junction kept 4 bases outside the gene matches. CDR3: CASSFGTSGDTQYF. As DNA, the CDR3 is TGTGCCAGCAGCTTTGGGACTAGTGGAGATACGCAGTATTTT.

This chain connects TRBV15 to TRBJ1-2; D not resolved. V was pared by 0 bases and J by 3 bases, with 8 bases between. This CDR3 is 14 amino acids long. CDR1 and CDR2 from the germline V gene are LNHNV and YYDKDF (reference sequence). Here the CDR3 DNA reads TGTGCCACCAGCAGAGATTACACACACTATGGCTACACCTTC. Amino acid sequence: CATSRDYTHYGYTF. Full variable domain (remainder filled in from reference TRBV15 and TRBJ1-2): DAMVIQNPRYQVTQFGKPVTLSCSQTLNHNVMYWYQQKSSQAPKLLFHYYDKDFNNEADTPDNFQSRRPNTSFCFLDIRSPGLGDTAMYLCATSRDYTHYGYTFGSGTRLTVV.

This sequence joins TRBV9 and TRBJ2-7; 7 nucleotides align to TRBD1. CDR1 and CDR2 (germline): SGDLS, YYNGEE. Losses at the gene ends were 3 bases for V and 0 bases for J; bases not matched to a gene: 9. The CDR3 is 16 residues long. The CDR3 DNA is TGTGCCAGCAGCGGAGGCCCTAGGGACAGCTCCTACGAGCAGTACTTC. It specifies CASSGGPRDSSYEQYF.

The genes are TRBV11-2 and TRBJ2-7, with a possible D match to TRBD1 (6 bases). CDR3 size: 13 residues. Germline values: CDR1 SGHAT, CDR2 FQNNGV. Trimming removed 4 bases at V and 2 bases at J, with 9 bases between. In nucleotides, the CDR3 is TGTGCCAGCAGCTCAACAGGGCCCTACGAGCAGTACTTC. Its protein is CASSSTGPYEQYF.

The V gene is TRBV1, the J gene TRBJ1-5; the tabulated D call, TRBD1, remains unverified against the DNA. TRBV1 is assigned pseudogene status. The CDR3 spans 16 residues. The CDR3 spells CTNSQVRDNSHQPQHF. CDR3 coding DNA: TGCACCAACAGCCAAGTCCGGGACAACAGTCATCAGCCCCAGCATTTT.

The CDR3 nucleotides read TGTGCCAGCAGCTTGCGTGGGAGGTCTGAAGCTTTCTTT. Protein sequence: CASSLRGRSEAFF. The V and J genes are TRBV5-4 and TRBJ1-1; D remains unclear. The germline V gene encodes CDR1 SGHNT and CDR2 YYREEE (reference sequence). Trimming took 1 base from V and 6 from J, leaving 10 bases between them. The CDR3 totals 13 residues.

A few counts support this clone. This rearrangement joins TRBV7-9 to TRBJ1-1; the match to TRBD1 covers 7 bases. Looked up from germline, CDR1 is SEHNR and CDR2 is FQNEAQ (reference sequence). This CDR3 is 13 amino acids long. J was trimmed by 7 bases and V by 5 bases; bases with no gene match: 7. The CDR3 DNA is TGTGCCAGCAGCCTGAGGGGACAGAGTGAAGCTTTCTTT. This gives the protein CASSLRGQSEAFF.

The V gene is TRBV7-3, the J gene TRBJ2-2; 11 bases agree with TRBD2. This CDR3 has 17 residues. Germline V CDR1 and CDR2: SGHTA, FQGTGA. V gave up 4 bases and J gave up 2 bases; unmatched junction bases: 6. The CDR3 region is CASSSGTSGPNTGELFF. CDR3 in DNA: TGTGCCAGCAGCTCGGGGACTAGCGGACCTAACACCGGGGAGCTGTTTTTT.

The chain is built from TRBV24-1 and TRBJ2-3, with 9 positions matching TRBD1. The germline V gene encodes CDR1 KGHDR and CDR2 SFDVKD. This CDR3 is 15 amino acids long. After removal of 3 bases from V and 4 bases from J, the junction contained 4 bases not matched to a gene. Here the CDR3 reads CATSDPTGGPDTQYF. The CDR3 coding sequence is TGTGCCACCAGTGATCCGACAGGGGGTCCAGATACGCAGTATTTT.

V and J are TRBV10-3 and TRBJ2-3; 9 nucleotides match TRBD2. CDR3 length: 14 residues. V lost 8 bases and J lost 3; bases outside the gene matches: 6. Germline values: CDR1 ENHRY, CDR2 SYGVKD. CDR3: CAIGLAGSTDTQYF. The CDR3 DNA reads as TGTGCCATCGGGCTAGCGGGGAGTACAGATACGCAGTATTTT.

The chain links TRBV19 to TRBJ1-5; no firm D call. CDR1 is LNHDA, CDR2 SQIVND, per germline (reference sequence). The CDR3 runs 13 residues. The ends were cut back, 7 bases at V and 7 bases at J, with 14 bases in the middle. The DNA for the CDR3 is TGTGCCAGTAAAGGACCTCCTAGCCAGCCCCAGCATTTT. Protein product: CASKGPPSQPQHF.

A few counts support this clone. The V gene is TRBV5-1, the J gene TRBJ1-5, with D tentatively TRBD1 (6 bases). Germline values: CDR1 SGHRS, CDR2 YFSETQ. There are 15 residues in the CDR3. The germline V and J ends were trimmed by 6 bases and 9 bases, with 22 bases remaining between them. The CDR3 loop is CASNRGGRAMGPQHF. In nucleotides, the CDR3 is TGCGCCAGCAATCGAGGGGGAAGAGCGATGGGGCCCCAGCATTTT.

This clone is deemed medium-sized. The chain joins TRBV3-1 (or the pseudogene TRBV3-2) to TRBJ2-3; 16 nucleotides agree with TRBD2. This CDR3 contains 19 residues. CDR1 and CDR2 (germline): LGHDT, YNNKEL (reference sequence). V gave up 3 bases and J gave up 9 bases; unmatched junction bases: 15. CDR3 in amino acids: CASSHGTSGGALIPPTQYF. CDR3 DNA: TGTGCCAGCAGCCACGGGACTAGCGGGGGGGCACTGATCCCACCGACGCAGTATTTT.

This chain's CDR3 is CASSPGLAGEETQYF. Written as DNA, the CDR3 is TGTGCCAGCAGCCCGGGACTAGCGGGGGAAGAGACCCAGTACTTC. The chain uses TRBV14 and TRBJ2-5; 14 bases fit TRBD2. Germline loops: CDR1 SGHDN, CDR2 FVKESK. This CDR3 comprises 15 residues. The ends lost 4 bases at V and 3 bases at J; junction bases unmatched: 1. The variable domain in full, completed from reference TRBV14 and TRBJ2-5, reads EAGVTQFPSHSVIEKGQTVTLRCDPISGHDNLYWYRRVMGKEIKFLLHFVKESKQDESGMPNNRFLAERTGGTYSTLKVQPAELEDSGVYFCASSPGLAGEETQYFGPGTRLLVL.

The chain employs TRBV9 and TRBJ1-1; TRBD1 aligns across 9 bases. V gave up 0 bases and J gave up 4 bases; unmatched junction bases: 7. CDR1 is SGDLS and CDR2 is YYNGEE in the germline V gene. This CDR3 comprises 16 residues. The CDR3 here is CASSVGDTGGSTEAFF. In DNA, the CDR3 is TGTGCCAGCAGCGTAGGAGACACAGGGGGCAGCACTGAAGCTTTCTTT.

This chain links TRBV19 with TRBJ1-2, with TRBD1 identical over 8 bases. Germline assignment: CDR1 LNHDA and CDR2 SQIVND (reference sequence). The J segment lost 7 bases and the V segment lost 8 bases, leaving 9 bases of the junction unmatched. The CDR3 runs 13 residues. The CDR3: CASSETTGGGYTF. The DNA of the CDR3 is TGTGCCAGTTCGGAGACCACAGGGGGTGGCTACACCTTC.

CDR3 amino acids: CASGGTSGRGFETQYF. CDR3 nucleotides: TGTGCCAGCGGTGGAACTAGCGGGAGAGGATTTGAGACCCAGTACTTC. The chain couples TRBV6-4 to TRBJ2-5, with 11 bases matching TRBD2. V shed 8 bases and J 5 bases; nucleotides not matched to a gene: 13. Per germline, CDR1 MRHNA and CDR2 SNTAGT. This CDR3 comprises 16 residues.

V usage is TRBV7-9 and J usage is TRBJ2-5, with D tentatively TRBD2 (5 bases). Germline assignment: CDR1 SEHNR and CDR2 FQNEAQ (reference sequence). The ends were cut back, 8 bases at V and 7 bases at J, with 32 bases in the middle. This CDR3 comprises 18 residues. CDR3 loop: CASGLAFIQVGTPGTQYF. CDR3 sequence (DNA): TGTGCCAGCGGACTCGCGTTCATCCAGGTGGGAACGCCGGGGACCCAGTACTTC. Supplemented by reference TRBV7-9 and TRBJ2-5, the full variable domain reads DTGVSQNPRHKITKRGQNVTFRCDPISEHNRLYWYRQTLGQGPEFLTYFQNEAQLEKSRLLSDRFSAERPKGSFSTLEIQRTEQGDSAMYLCASGLAFIQVGTPGTQYFGPGTRLLVL.